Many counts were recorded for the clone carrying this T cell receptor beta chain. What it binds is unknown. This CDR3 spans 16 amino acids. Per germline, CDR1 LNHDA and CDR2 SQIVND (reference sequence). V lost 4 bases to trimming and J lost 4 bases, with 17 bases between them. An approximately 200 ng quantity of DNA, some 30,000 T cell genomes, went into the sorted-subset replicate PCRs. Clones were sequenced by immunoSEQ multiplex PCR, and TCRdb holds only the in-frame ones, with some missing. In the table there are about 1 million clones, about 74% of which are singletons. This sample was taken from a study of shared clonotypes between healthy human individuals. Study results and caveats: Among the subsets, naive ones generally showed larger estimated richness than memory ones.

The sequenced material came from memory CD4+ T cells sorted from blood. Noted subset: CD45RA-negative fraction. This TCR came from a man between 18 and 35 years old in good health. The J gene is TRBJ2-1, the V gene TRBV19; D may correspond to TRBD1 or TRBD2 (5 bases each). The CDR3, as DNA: TGTGCCAGTAGTAGGGACGGACCATGGGGGTACAATGAGCAGTTCTTC. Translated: CASSRDGPWGYNEQFF.